This T cell receptor (beta chain) was profiled in a study of T cells in Graves' hyperthyroidism and ophthalmopathy. This clonotype was seen more than once but under ten times. This CDR3 region has 13 residues. Germline lookup yields CDR1 DFQATT and CDR2 SNEGSKA (reference sequence). V gave up 4 bases and J gave up 4 bases, with 13 bases separating them. What was amplified from RNA transcripts were TCR beta CDR3 regions. HTBI primers were employed in a first-round RT-PCR of the TCR CDR3. MiXCR was run by TCRdb on the multiplex PCR reads, yielding one entry per CDR3 protein. The data hold about 710,000 distinct CDR3 sequences, with about 16% observed a single time.

V is TRBV20-1 and J is TRBJ1-1; maybe TRBD1 (5 bases). The TCR originated in a man younger than 30 with Graves' hyperthyroidism. Sequencing was performed on blood. The CDR3 DNA reads TGCAGTGCTATTCATTCGGGGGGCACTGAAGCTTTCTTT. Amino acids: CSAIHSGGTEAFF.